A selection of T cell receptor beta chains follows, all from one sample in a study of beta chain features in type 1 diabetes. Sequenced by immunoSEQ multiplex PCR; TCRdb stores in-frame clones only, minus some. The sample consists of 250,000 to 350,000 clones, 13% to 15% of them appearing once. The sample comprised naive CD4+ T cells from blood. These receptor sequences come from a man under 40 with type 1 diabetes. CDR3s include the opening cysteine and the closing phenylalanine or tryptophan. Each record gives: clone size, CDR3 length, D gene, V gene, J gene, CDR3 DNA, CDR3 protein. D genes are given only for firm matches. Clone sizes are given selectively: once, few, many, or a class where the clone is expanded.

>few|15|NA|TRBV5-4|TRBJ2-2
TGTGCCAGCAGCTTGGCGCAGGGATACACCGGGGAGCTGTTTTTT
CASSLAQGYTGELFF
>few|14|TRBD1|TRBV5-1|TRBJ2-5
TGCGCCAGCAGCTCAACCGGGACAGAAGAGACCCAGTACTTC
CASSSTGTEETQYF
>few|14|NA|TRBV5-6|TRBJ2-3
TGTGCCAGCAGCTCAGCCAGCGGCACAGATACGCAGTATTTT
CASSSASGTDTQYF
>NA|17|NA|TRBV27|TRBJ1-1
TGTGCCAGCACGCCAAGGGAGGATAATAGAGGAGGCACTGAAGCTTTCTTT
CASTPREDNRGGTEAFF
>NA|16|NA|TRBV9|TRBJ2-3
TGTGCCAGCAGCGTAGTCGGCGGGCCCGGGGGAGATACGCAGTATTTT
CASSVVGGPGGDTQYF
>few|24|NA|TRBV21-1|TRBJ1-5
TGTGCCAGCCCCAAATCTCGACAGGCAACTGGGGAACTGGGGAGGGGGGTTGAGGACCAGCCCCAGCATTTT
CASPKSRQATGELGRGVEDQPQHF
>few|12|NA|TRBV28|TRBJ1-2
TGTGCCACCCCGCGGCAGGGGCATGGCTACACCTTC
CATPRQGHGYTF
>NA|14|TRBD1|TRBV6-5|TRBJ2-1
TGTGCCAGCAGCTCCTCGGGACAGTACAATGAGCAGTTCTTC
CASSSSGQYNEQFF
>NA|13|NA|TRBV7-3|TRBJ2-5
TGTGCCAGCAGCTTAGGTCCAGGCGAGACCCAGTACTTC
CASSLGPGETQYF
>NA|16|TRBD2|TRBV7-9|TRBJ2-7
TGTGCCAGCAGCTCCCCCGGAGGCGGGAGAAGCGACGAGCAGTACTTC
CASSSPGGGRSDEQYF
>few|15|TRBD2|TRBV15|TRBJ2-7
TGTGCCACCAGCTCCTCACTAGCGGGAGCCGTCGAGCAGTACTTC
CATSSSLAGAVEQYF
>few|14|TRBD2|TRBV10-3|TRBJ2-1
TGTGCCATCAGTCTCGGACTAGCGGGAGGTGAGCAGTTCTTC
CAISLGLAGGEQFF
>few|12|NA|TRBV2|TRBJ1-1
TGTGCCAGCAGTGGGCGGACAGCTGAAGCTTTCTTT
CASSGRTAEAFF
>few|14|NA|TRBV5-1|TRBJ1-4
TGCGCCAGCAGCTTGGATCCGGGGGAGGAAAAACTGTTTTTT
CASSLDPGEEKLFF
>few|16|NA|TRBV18|TRBJ1-5
TGTGCCAGCTCACCGCAGGGAGGTAGGAGCAATCAGCCCCAGCATTTT
CASSPQGGRSNQPQHF
>NA|14|NA|TRBV7-2|TRBJ2-1
TGTGCCAGCAGCAACATTTCCGCCTACAATGAGCAGTTCTTC
CASSNISAYNEQFF
>NA|14|NA|TRBV29-1|TRBJ2-1
TGCAGCGTTGGAACAGGCAGCTCCTACAATGAGCAGTTCTTC
CSVGTGSSYNEQFF
>NA|17|TRBD2|TRBV19|TRBJ2-2
TGTGCCAGTAGTACGGGACTAGCGGGAGGAAGCACCGGGGAGCTGTTTTTT
CASSTGLAGGSTGELFF
>once|15|TRBD1|TRBV29-1|TRBJ2-3
TGCAGCGTACCCGGACAGGGGTCAATCACAGATACGCAGTATTTT
CSVPGQGSITDTQYF
>NA|18|NA|TRBV10-3|TRBJ1-5
TGTGCCACCGATGACCAGGTGGATATGGATGGTAGCAATCAGCCCCAGCATTTT
CATDDQVDMDGSNQPQHF
>few|13|TRBD1|TRBV6-5|TRBJ1-2
TGTGCCAGCAGTCAGACAGGGTTGGGCGATCGCACCTTC
CASSQTGLGDRTF
>NA|15|TRBD2|TRBV29-1|TRBJ2-3
TGCAGCGTTGTAAGCTCTAGCGGGAGCACAGATACGCAGTATTTT
CSVVSSSGSTDTQYF
>few|17|TRBD2|TRBV4-2|TRBJ2-1
TGTGCCAGCAGCTCCCGACGGCCGGGACTAGCGTCCAATGAGCAGTTCTTC
CASSSRRPGLASNEQFF
>NA|11|NA|TRBV2|TRBJ1-2
TGTGCCACGGGAACTAACTATGGCTACACCTTC
CATGTNYGYTF
>few|15|TRBD1|TRBV7-9|TRBJ1-4
TGTGCCAGCAGCCAGGACAGGGGAACTAATGAAAAACTGTTTTTT
CASSQDRGTNEKLFF
>NA|15|NA|TRBV2|TRBJ2-3
TGTGCCACCGGGCGGGACCCAAGCCCATCAGATACGCAGTATTTT
CATGRDPSPSDTQYF
>NA|16|TRBD1|TRBV28|TRBJ2-6
TGTGCCAGCAGCCCTGGGACAGCCACTGGGGCCAACGTCCTGACTTTC
CASSPGTATGANVLTF
>NA|13|NA|TRBV2|TRBJ1-4
TGTGCCAGCAGCGTTAACTCTAATGAAAAACTGTTTTTT
CASSVNSNEKLFF
>NA|12|TRBD2|TRBV13|TRBJ2-1
TGTGCCAGCAGCTTAGTAGCGGGAGAGCAGTTCTTC
CASSLVAGEQFF
>NA|18|TRBD2|TRBV5-4|TRBJ2-3
TGTGCCAGCACCTTGGAGCCTACCGGGACTAGCCGAGCAGATACGCAGTATTTT
CASTLEPTGTSRADTQYF
>few|13|NA|TRBV15|TRBJ1-2
TGTGCCACCAGCAGAGACAGGGGCTATGGCTACACCTTC
CATSRDRGYGYTF
>NA|14|NA|TRBV23-1|TRBJ2-2
TGCGCCGCTGAAGACGGCGGCGACACCGGGGAGCTGTTTTTT
CAAEDGGDTGELFF
>few|17|NA|TRBV9|TRBJ2-5
TGTGCCAGCAGCGGAGGACTCACAGGGCTTTGGCAAGAGACCCAGTACTTC
CASSGGLTGLWQETQYF
>few|17|TRBD2|TRBV28|TRBJ2-7
TGTGCCAGCAATGTGCCGAATGAGCGGGAGGGCCCTTCCGAGCAGTACTTC
CASNVPNEREGPSEQYF
>few|13|NA|TRBV6-5|TRBJ2-3
TGTGCCAGCAGCAGCAGGGCGGCAGATACGCAGTATTTT
CASSSRAADTQYF
>few|14|TRBD2|TRBV5-4|TRBJ2-1
TGTGCCAGCAGCCGGACTAGCGGTAACAATGAGCAGTTCTTC
CASSRTSGNNEQFF
>few|12|TRBD1|TRBV6-5|TRBJ1-5
TGTGCCAGCCGACAGGGTAATCAGCCCCAGCATTTT
CASRQGNQPQHF
>few|15|TRBD2|TRBV15|TRBJ2-1
TGTGCCACCAGCAGACGACTAGCGGTAGACAATGAGCAGTTCTTC
CATSRRLAVDNEQFF
>NA|16|TRBD2|TRBV5-1|TRBJ2-4
TGCGCCAGCAGCATACTAGCGGGAGTGACCAAAAACATTCAGTACTTC
CASSILAGVTKNIQYF
>few|16|TRBD1|TRBV5-1|TRBJ2-2
TGCGCCAGCAGCGAAACAGGGACAGCTAACACCGGGGAGCTGTTTTTT
CASSETGTANTGELFF